This T cell receptor beta chain was retrieved from a study of regulatory T cells in long-lasting Graves disease. General study points: Compared with new cases, persistent Graves' patients showed reduced TCR diversity.

Construction of TCR beta libraries relied on iRepertoire HTBI primers and on Arm-PCR targeting CDR3 regions. In TCRdb, the multiplex PCR reads were re-called with MiXCR into one record per CDR3 protein. The data show 400,000 to 500,000 distinct CDR3 sequences, 20% to 25% seen once. This clonotype showed up many times. Its cognate antigen is unknown. A junction end diverges from the germline sequence, so it may reflect a read error. Germline CDR1 and CDR2: LGHDT and YNNKEL (reference sequence). This CDR3 is 11 amino acids long. Time point reported: persistent/refractory GD, antithyroid drugs over 5 years with positive TRAb. Isolated PBMC RNA provided the starting material for the TCR library.

Specimen: peripheral blood mononuclear cells (PBMCs), collected when the disease was refractory, from a patient treated with antithyroid drugs. The rearrangement joins TRBV3-1 to TRBJ1-6; D unresolved. This receptor was obtained from a female donor with Graves disease. DNA for the CDR3: TGTGCCAGCAGCCAAGATTCCCCCCTCCACTTT. This codes for CASSQDSPLHF.